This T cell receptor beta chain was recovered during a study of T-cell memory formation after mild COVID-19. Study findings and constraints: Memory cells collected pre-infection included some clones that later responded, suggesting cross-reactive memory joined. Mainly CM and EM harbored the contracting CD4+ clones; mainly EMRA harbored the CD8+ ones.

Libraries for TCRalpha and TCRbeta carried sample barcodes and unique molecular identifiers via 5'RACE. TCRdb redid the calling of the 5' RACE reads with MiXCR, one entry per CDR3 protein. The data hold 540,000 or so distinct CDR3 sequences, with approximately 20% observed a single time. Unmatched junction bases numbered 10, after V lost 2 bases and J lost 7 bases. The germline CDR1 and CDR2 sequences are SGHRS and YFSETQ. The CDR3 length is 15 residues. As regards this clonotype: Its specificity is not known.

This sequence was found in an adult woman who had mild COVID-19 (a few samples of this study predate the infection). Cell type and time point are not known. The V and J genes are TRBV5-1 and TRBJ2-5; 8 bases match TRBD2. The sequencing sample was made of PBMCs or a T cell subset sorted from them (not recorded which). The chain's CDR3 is CASSLTGGNEGTQYF. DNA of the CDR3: TGCGCCAGCAGCTTAACGGGGGGGAACGAAGGGACCCAGTACTTC.